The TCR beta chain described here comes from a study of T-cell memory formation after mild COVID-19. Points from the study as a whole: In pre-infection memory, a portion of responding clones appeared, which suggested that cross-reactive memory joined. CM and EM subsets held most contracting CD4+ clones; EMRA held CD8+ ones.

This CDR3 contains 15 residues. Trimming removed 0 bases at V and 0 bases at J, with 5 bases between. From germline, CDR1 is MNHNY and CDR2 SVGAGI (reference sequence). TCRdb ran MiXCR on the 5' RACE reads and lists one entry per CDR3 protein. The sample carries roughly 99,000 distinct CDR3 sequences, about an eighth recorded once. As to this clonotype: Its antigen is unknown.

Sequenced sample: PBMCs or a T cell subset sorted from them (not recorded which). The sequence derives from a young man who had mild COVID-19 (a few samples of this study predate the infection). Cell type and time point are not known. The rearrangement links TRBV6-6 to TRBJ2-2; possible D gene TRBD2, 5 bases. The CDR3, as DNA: TGTGCCAGCAGTTACTCGGAGGCGAACACCGGGGAGCTGTTTTTT. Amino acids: CASSYSEANTGELFF.